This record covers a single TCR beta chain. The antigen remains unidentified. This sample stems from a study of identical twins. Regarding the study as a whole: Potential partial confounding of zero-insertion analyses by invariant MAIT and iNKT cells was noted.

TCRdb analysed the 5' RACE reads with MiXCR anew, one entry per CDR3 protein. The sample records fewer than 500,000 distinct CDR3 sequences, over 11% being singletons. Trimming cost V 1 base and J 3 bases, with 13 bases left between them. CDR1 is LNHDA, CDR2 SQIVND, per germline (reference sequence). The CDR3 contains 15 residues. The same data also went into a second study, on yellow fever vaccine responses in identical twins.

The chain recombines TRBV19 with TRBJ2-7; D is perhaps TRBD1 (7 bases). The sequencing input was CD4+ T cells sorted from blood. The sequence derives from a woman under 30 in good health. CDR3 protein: CASSIVRQGLYEQYF. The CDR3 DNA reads TGTGCCAGTAGTATAGTTCGACAGGGACTCTACGAGCAGTACTTC.